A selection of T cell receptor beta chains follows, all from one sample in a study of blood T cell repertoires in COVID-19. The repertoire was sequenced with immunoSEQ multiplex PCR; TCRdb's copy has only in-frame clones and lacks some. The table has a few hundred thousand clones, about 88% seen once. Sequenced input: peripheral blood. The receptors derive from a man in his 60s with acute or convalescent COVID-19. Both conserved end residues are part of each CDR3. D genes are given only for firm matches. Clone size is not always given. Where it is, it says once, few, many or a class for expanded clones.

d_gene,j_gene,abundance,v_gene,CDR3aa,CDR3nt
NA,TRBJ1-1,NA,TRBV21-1,CASSATADRFGEAFF,TGTGCCAGCAGCGCCACCGCGGACAGGTTTGGTGAAGCTTTCTTT
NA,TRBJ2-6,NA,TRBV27,CASTPSSSGANVLTF,TGTGCCAGCACCCCGTCTAGCTCTGGGGCCAACGTCCTGACTTTC
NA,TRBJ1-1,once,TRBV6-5,CASSPTELNTEAFF,TGTGCCAGCAGCCCAACAGAATTGAACACTGAAGCTTTCTTT
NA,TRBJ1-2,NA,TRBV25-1,CASSDVQGYGYTF,TGTGCCAGCAGTGATGTACAGGGTTATGGCTACACCTTC
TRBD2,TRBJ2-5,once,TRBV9,CASTGGAGGGETQYF,TGTGCCAGCACGGGCGGTGCGGGGGGCGGGGAGACCCAGTACTTC
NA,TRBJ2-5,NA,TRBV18,CASSRGQGETQYF,TGTGCCAGCTCAAGGGGCCAGGGGGAGACCCAGTACTTC
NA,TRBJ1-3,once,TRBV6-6,CASSSDIRSGNTIYF,TGTGCCAGCAGTTCCGACATACGCTCTGGAAACACCATATATTTT
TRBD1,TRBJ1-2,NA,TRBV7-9,CASSADRVGGYTF,TGTGCCAGCAGCGCGGACAGGGTGGGCGGCTACACCTTC
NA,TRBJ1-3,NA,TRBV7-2,CASSLVAGNSGNTIYF,TGTGCCAGCAGCTTAGTTGCAGGGAACTCTGGAAACACCATATATTTT
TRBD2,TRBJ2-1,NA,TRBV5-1,CASSSGTSGALYNEQFF,TGCGCCAGCAGCTCCGGGACTAGCGGGGCCCTTTACAATGAGCAGTTCTTC
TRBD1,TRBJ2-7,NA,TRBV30,CAWSGVGTGGYEQYF,TGTGCCTGGTCGGGTGTTGGGACAGGGGGCTACGAGCAGTACTTC
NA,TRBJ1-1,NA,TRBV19,CASSGRQLNTEAFF,TGTGCCAGTAGTGGAAGACAGTTGAACACTGAAGCTTTCTTT
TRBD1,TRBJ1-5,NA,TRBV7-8,CASSLGAGGNSNQPQHF,TGTGCCAGCAGCTTAGGGGCAGGGGGCAATAGCAATCAGCCCCAGCATTTT
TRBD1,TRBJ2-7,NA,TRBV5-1,CASSPTGTGFYEQYF,TGCGCCAGCAGCCCTACCGGGACAGGTTTCTACGAGCAGTACTTC
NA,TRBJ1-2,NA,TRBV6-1,CASSETGNYGYTF,TGTGCCAGCAGTGAGACGGGGAACTATGGCTACACCTTC
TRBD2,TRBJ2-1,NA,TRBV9,CASSVGGLAGDEQFF,TGTGCCAGCAGCGTAGGCGGTCTAGCGGGGGATGAGCAGTTCTTC
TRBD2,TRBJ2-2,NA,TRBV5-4,CASSLGGGGNTGELFF,TGTGCCAGCAGCTTGGGCGGGGGAGGGAACACCGGGGAGCTGTTTTTT
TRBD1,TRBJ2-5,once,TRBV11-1,CASSPGTGPRETQYF,TGTGCCAGCAGCCCTGGGACAGGTCCGCGAGAGACCCAGTACTTC
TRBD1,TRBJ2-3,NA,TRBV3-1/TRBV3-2,CASSQGQGRADTQYF,TGTGCCAGCAGCCAAGGACAGGGTCGGGCAGATACGCAGTATTTT
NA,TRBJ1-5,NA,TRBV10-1,CASSNGGRDQPQHF,TGCGCCAGCAGCAACGGGGGGCGCGACCAGCCCCAGCATTTT
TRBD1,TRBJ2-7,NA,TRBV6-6,CASSSGKGAFSEQYF,TGTGCCAGCAGTTCCGGGAAGGGGGCGTTTTCCGAGCAGTACTTC
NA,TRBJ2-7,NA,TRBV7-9,CASSPGSSGVYEQYF,TGTGCCAGCAGCCCCGGAAGTAGCGGTGTCTACGAGCAGTACTTC
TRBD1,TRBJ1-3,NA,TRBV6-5,CASSYSGQGSGNTIYF,TGTGCCAGCAGTTACTCCGGACAGGGAAGTGGAAACACCATATATTTT